This T cell receptor beta chain was sequenced for a study of lymphopenia after photon versus proton radiotherapy. Study conclusions and caveats: Larger post-nadir TCR diversity loss correlated inversely with survival in deceased patients. Proton therapy kept repertoires fairly stable, unlike photons, which gained effector/memory cells. After the lymphocyte nadir, photon-treated repertoires showed oligoclonal expansion, especially of CD8+ Temra cells. Survival link was tested only in deceased patients; proton benefit remains a possibility.

Profiled with immunoSEQ multiplex PCR; TCRdb holds only in-frame clones, not every one. Here the sample spans 24,000 or so clones, more than 75% being singletons. Germline V CDR1 and CDR2: SGHVS, FNYEAQ. CDR3 length: 15 residues. V lost 5 bases to trimming and J lost 5 bases; unmatched junction nucleotides: 10. With regard to this clone: Its antigen is undetermined.

The input for sequencing was peripheral blood, taken from a patient treated with photon-based radiotherapy. This TCR was recovered from a man aged 40-55 years with gastric cancer. The chain recombines TRBV7-6 with TRBJ2-7, with 9 bases identical to TRBD1. The CDR3 DNA is TGTGCCAGCAGCCCCAGGGACAGGGATCCCAACGAGCAGTACTTC. Protein: CASSPRDRDPNEQYF.